This TCR beta chain emerged from a study of T cells in Graves' hyperthyroidism and ophthalmopathy. Study background: The initial diagnosis was the point when peripheral blood was collected, ahead of any treatment.

V lost 0 bases and J 6 bases, leaving 11 bases between the germline ends. CDR1 and CDR2 (germline): MNHNY, SVGAGI (reference sequence). This CDR3 is built from 14 residues. RNA transcripts yielded amplified TCR beta CDR3 regions. During a first-round RT-PCR of the TCR CDR3, the HTBI primer set was used. Via MiXCR, TCRdb re-called the multiplex PCR reads, giving one row per CDR3 protein. Here the sample spans some 600,000 distinct CDR3 sequences, about 15% being singletons. A sample of blood taken at first hyperthyroidism diagnosis preceded any ophthalmopathy symptoms. Points on this clonotype: What it binds is unknown.

General study points: Most clonotypes that expanded in the thyroid above 0.001 also showed up in blood.

The chain combines TRBV6-6 with TRBJ1-2; possible D gene TRBD1, 5 bases. The material sequenced was blood. The clonotype originates from a woman aged 25 to 39 with Graves' hyperthyroidism that later progressed to Graves' ophthalmopathy. The CDR3 coding sequence is TGTGCCAGCAGTTACTCGAGTGAAGGGGATGGCTACACCTTC. This translates into CASSYSSEGDGYTF.